The 12 T cell receptor beta chains in this list originate from one sample, sequenced in a study of cytomegalovirus exposure and HLA in healthy donors. 13 Jbeta primers and 60 Vbeta primers were used for the PCR. Libraries were prepared by immunoSEQ multiplex PCR; TCRdb keeps only in-frame clonotypes and omits some of them. Among about 160,000 clones listed, about 82% were seen once. Input material: PBMCs. Receptors originate from a woman in her twenties or thirties in good health and CMV-seropositive.

This chain links TRBV18 with TRBJ2-7, with D possibly matching TRBD1 (6 bases). Trimming shortened V by 6 bases and J by 5 bases, and 14 bases separated the two germline ends. Germline CDR1 KGHSH, CDR2 LQKENI. The CDR3 spans 13 residues. CDR3 DNA: TGTGCCAGCTCTCGGGGACAATTGAACGAGCAGTACTTC. Translation: CASSRGQLNEQYF.

CDR3 amino acids: CASSQPAGEEETQYF. The CDR3 bases are TGTGCCAGCAGCCAACCCGCGGGGGAGGAAGAGACCCAGTACTTC. This chain joins TRBV7-3 and TRBJ2-5; TRBD2 aligns across 7 bases. Germline assignment: CDR1 SGHTA and CDR2 FQGTGA. The V and J ends lost 5 bases and 3 bases, in that order; junction bases with no gene match: 9. The CDR3 loop spans 15 amino acids.

This chain uses TRBV15 with TRBJ2-3, with D possibly matching TRBD1 (6 bases). This CDR3 contains 13 residues. V dropped 5 bases and J dropped 6 bases, with 12 bases sitting between them. The germline V gene encodes CDR1 LNHNV and CDR2 YYDKDF (reference sequence). The CDR3 nucleotides are TGTGCCACCAGCCAGGGGACGGAGGATACGCAGTATTTT. This codes for CATSQGTEDTQYF. Drawing the rest from reference TRBV15 and TRBJ2-3, the complete variable domain is DAMVIQNPRYQVTQFGKPVTLSCSQTLNHNVMYWYQQKSSQAPKLLFHYYDKDFNNEADTPDNFQSRRPNTSFCFLDIRSPGLGDTAMYLCATSQGTEDTQYFGPGTRLTVL.

This chain links TRBV7-9 with TRBJ2-3; TRBD2 matches 7 bases. V shed 5 bases, J shed 2 bases, and the junction held 10 bases outside the gene matches. CDR3 size: 16 residues. CDR1 and CDR2 from the germline V gene are SEHNR and FQNEAQ (reference sequence). For the CDR3, the DNA is TGTGCCAGCAGCCCAGGGACTAACCGCTTCACAGATACGCAGTATTTT. Translated: CASSPGTNRFTDTQYF.

This clone was picked up a small number of times. The genes are TRBV7-6 and TRBJ1-1, with TRBD1 as a possible D gene (6 bases). CDR3 size: 12 residues. V shed 6 bases and J shed 11 bases, with 16 bases lying between them. Germline lookup yields CDR1 SGHVS and CDR2 FNYEAQ. The CDR3 sequence is CASSSRGGGAFF. The DNA for the CDR3 is TGTGCCAGCAGTTCGCGAGGGGGTGGGGCTTTCTTT.

This clone came up a few times. The chain is built from TRBV7-3 and TRBJ2-5, with a tentative D call TRBD1 (6 bases). The CDR3 runs 13 residues. Germline V CDR1 and CDR2: SGHTA, FQGTGA. The V gene lost 2 bases and the J gene lost 7 bases, with 11 bases spanning the gap. The CDR3 nucleotides are TGTGCCAGCAGCTTATGGGGGCTTGGGACCCAGTACTTC. Translation gives CASSLWGLGTQYF.

In this sample, this clone turned up once. This chain joins TRBV11-1 and TRBJ2-6; D perhaps matches TRBD2 (6 bases). Germline loops: CDR1 SGHAT, CDR2 FQDESV (reference sequence). V dropped 0 bases and J dropped 0 bases, with 12 bases sitting between them. CDR3 size: 18 residues. CDR3 protein: CASSLASDYSSGANVLTF. The CDR3 DNA sequence: TGTGCCAGCAGCTTAGCGTCGGACTACAGCTCTGGGGCCAACGTCCTGACTTTC.

This chain connects TRBV7-3 to TRBJ2-7; 12 bases match TRBD2. V shed 2 bases, J shed 1 base, and the junction held 12 bases outside the gene matches. CDR3 size: 19 residues. CDR1 is SGHTA and CDR2 is FQGTGA in the germline V gene. The CDR3 DNA sequence: TGTGCCAGCAGCTTATGGGGTGGGCTAGCGGGGGGGCGATCCTACGAGCAGTACTTC. It encodes CASSLWGGLAGGRSYEQYF.

The chain joins TRBV4-3 to TRBJ2-1; TRBD2 might be the D (6 bases). Trimming shortened V by 0 bases and J by 8 bases, and 14 bases separated the two germline ends. Germline V gene sequence: CDR1 LGHNA, CDR2 YSLEER. This CDR3 has 15 amino acids. CDR3 sequence (DNA): TGCGCCAGCAGCCAAGAACTACTTGCTAGCGATGAGCAGTTCTTC. Translated: CASSQELLASDEQFF.

The chain links TRBV19 to TRBJ1-1, with a tentative D call TRBD1 (6 bases). This CDR3 region has 13 residues. Germline CDR1 LNHDA, CDR2 SQIVND (reference sequence). V lost 5 bases and J 3 bases, leaving 10 bases between the germline ends. The CDR3 DNA sequence: TGTGCCAGTAGTGCACAGGGTGACACTGAAGCTTTCTTT. Translating it yields CASSAQGDTEAFF.

Comments on this clone: The same CDR3 arises from other DNA sequences in this sample as well. The chain carries TRBV4-3 and TRBJ1-1; D unclear. The CDR3 spans 13 residues. CDR1 LGHNA and CDR2 YSLEER come from the germline V gene. V gave up 0 bases and J gave up 1 base, with 3 bases separating them. The CDR3, as DNA: TGCGCCAGCAGCCAAGACAGGAACACTGAAGCTTTCTTT. This codes for CASSQDRNTEAFF.

The chain recombines TRBV12-5 with TRBJ1-5, with a possible D match to TRBD1 (6 bases). V lost 4 bases and J 2 bases, leaving 12 bases between the germline ends. Germline V gene lookup returns CDR1 LGHNT and CDR2 FRNRAP. The CDR3 spans 15 residues. The CDR3 region is CASGSRGDGNQPQHF. The CDR3 bases are TGTGCTAGTGGTTCCAGGGGCGACGGCAATCAGCCCCAGCATTTT.